This TCR beta chain was obtained from a study of PD-1 blockade in classical Hodgkin lymphoma. The CDR3 runs 15 residues. V lost 3 bases and J 6 bases, leaving 14 bases between the germline ends. Germline CDR1 is LNHDA and CDR2 is SQIVND (reference sequence). Every patient was affected by relapse after autologous stem cell transplantation, while exposure to brentuximab vedotin was not uniform. Overall study results and limits: The CD4+ diversity rise by C4D1 was clearest in complete responders. Exclusion applied to patients who initiated nivolumab less than 1 year following ASCT.

Only in-frame clones appear in the TCRdb table, and some are missing; sequencing was by immunoSEQ multiplex PCR. This sample yields some 96,000 clones, of which roughly 90% are seen a single time; less than 3.5% belongs to the top ten. In this sample, this clone turned up a few times. No antigen is known for it. The sequencing used peripheral blood mononuclear cells (PBMCs), collected at baseline. This chain links TRBV19 with TRBJ1-4; D remains ambiguous. This clonotype originated in a human donor with classical Hodgkin lymphoma. Here the CDR3 reads CASSMRPPKDEKLFF. The CDR3 nucleotides read TGTGCCAGTAGTATGAGACCACCGAAGGATGAAAAACTGTTTTTT.